This T cell receptor (beta chain) was sequenced during a study of beta chain features in type 1 diabetes. Study overall: Healthy donors and patients showed comparable age, gender and cell yields. Across every sample, 100 million to 130 million sorted cells were examined in total.

The CDR3 consists of 13 residues. Germline lookup yields CDR1 MNHEY and CDR2 SVGAGI. The V segment lost 5 bases and the J segment 6 bases; nucleotides outside the gene matches: 2. Study findings and constraints: It was not settled here whether HLA type affects TCRB rearrangement.

Isolated RNA was reverse transcribed in full, so expressed TCRB transcripts were sequenced. TCRdb's table, derived via immunoSEQ multiplex PCR, lists solely in-frame clones and lacks some. The sample includes under 450,000 clones, about 15% of them seen just once. With regard to this clone: Its antigen is unknown.

This chain joins TRBV6-5 and TRBJ1-5, with 9 positions matching TRBD1. The receptor comes from a woman in her late teens or twenties in good health. Source material: naive CD4+ T cells from blood. The CDR3, as DNA: TGTGCCAGCAGTCCGGACAGGGGTCAGCCCCAGCATTTT. Translating it yields CASSPDRGQPQHF.